The present T cell receptor (beta chain) was sequenced within a study of CD8 T cells in Susac syndrome. The CDR3 is 17 amino acids. The germline V gene encodes CDR1 SNHLY and CDR2 FYNNEI. Trimming cost V 5 bases and J 6 bases; bases outside gene matches: 15. An input of roughly 0.5 to 1 ug of RNA was subjected to reverse transcription using random hexamers. TCRdb redid the calling of the immunoSEQ multiplex PCR reads with MiXCR, one entry per CDR3 protein. The sample gives around 130,000 distinct CDR3 sequences, around 96% of which show up once; over 0.1% is in the top ten. The chain links TRBV2 to TRBJ1-1, with TRBD1 identical over 10 bases. This TCR derives from a human donor with multiple sclerosis. The specimen sequenced was CD4+ T cells from PBMCs. Written as DNA, the CDR3 is TGTGCCAGCAGTCATGACCGGGACAGGGGTGGTCGCCCTGAAGCTTTCTTT. Its translation: CASSHDRDRGGRPEAFF.